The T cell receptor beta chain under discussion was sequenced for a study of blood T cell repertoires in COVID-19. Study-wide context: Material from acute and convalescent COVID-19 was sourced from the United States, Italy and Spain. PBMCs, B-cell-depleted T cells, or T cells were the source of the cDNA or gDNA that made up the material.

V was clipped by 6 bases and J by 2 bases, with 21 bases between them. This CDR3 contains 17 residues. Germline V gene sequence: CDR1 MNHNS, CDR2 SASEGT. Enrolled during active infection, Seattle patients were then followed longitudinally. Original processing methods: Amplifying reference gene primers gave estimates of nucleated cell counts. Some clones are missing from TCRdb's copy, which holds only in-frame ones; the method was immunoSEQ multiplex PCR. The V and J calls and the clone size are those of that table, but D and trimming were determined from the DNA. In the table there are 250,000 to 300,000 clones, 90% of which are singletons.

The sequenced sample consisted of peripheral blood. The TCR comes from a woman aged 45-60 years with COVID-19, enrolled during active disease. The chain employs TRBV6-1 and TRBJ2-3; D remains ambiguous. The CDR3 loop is CASSEKERLEPTDTQYF. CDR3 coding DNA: TGTGCCAGCAGCGAAAAAGAGAGACTCGAACCCACAGATACGCAGTATTTT.